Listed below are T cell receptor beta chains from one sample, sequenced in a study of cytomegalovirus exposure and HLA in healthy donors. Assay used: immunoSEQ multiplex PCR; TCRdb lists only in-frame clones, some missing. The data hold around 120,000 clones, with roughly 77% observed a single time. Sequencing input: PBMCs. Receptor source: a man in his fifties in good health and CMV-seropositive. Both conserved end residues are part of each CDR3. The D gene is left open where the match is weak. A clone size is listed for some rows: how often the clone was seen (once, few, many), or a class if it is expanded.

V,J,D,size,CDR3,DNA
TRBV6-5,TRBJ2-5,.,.,CASSYQGQETQYF,TGTGCCAGCAGTTATCAGGGTCAAGAGACCCAGTACTTC
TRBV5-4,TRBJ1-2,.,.,CASSFQGSHGYTF,TGTGCCAGCAGCTTCCAGGGGTCTCATGGCTACACCTTC
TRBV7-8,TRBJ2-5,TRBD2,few,CASSLLGRGETQYF,TGTGCCAGCAGCTTACTAGGGAGGGGAGAGACCCAGTACTTC
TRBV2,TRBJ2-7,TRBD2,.,CASRRRTSGEYEQYF,TGTGCCAGCAGGCGTCGGACTAGCGGAGAGTACGAGCAGTACTTC
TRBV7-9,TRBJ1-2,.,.,CASSTQGTYGYTF,TGTGCCAGCAGCACTCAGGGAACCTATGGCTACACCTTC
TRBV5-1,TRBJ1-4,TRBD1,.,CASSPIDRGGEKLFF,TGCGCCAGCAGCCCCATTGACAGGGGCGGTGAAAAACTGTTTTTT
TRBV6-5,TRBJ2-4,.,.,CASRLGSATKNIQYF,TGTGCCAGCAGGCTAGGTTCAGCGACCAAAAACATTCAGTACTTC
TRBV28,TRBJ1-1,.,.,CASRTGTQRVGEAFF,TGTGCCAGCAGAACCGGGACACAGCGTGTAGGTGAAGCTTTCTTT
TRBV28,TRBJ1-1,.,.,CASKKGVNTEAFF,TGTGCCAGCAAAAAAGGAGTCAACACTGAAGCTTTCTTT
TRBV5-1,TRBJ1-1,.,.,CASSPRVVGVTEAFF,TGCGCCAGCAGCCCCAGAGTTGTCGGGGTTACTGAAGCTTTCTTT
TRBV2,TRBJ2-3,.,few,CASSEEMERQGTDTQYF,TGTGCCAGCAGTGAAGAAATGGAGAGACAGGGCACAGATACGCAGTATTTT
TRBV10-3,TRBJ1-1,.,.,CAISPGAHMNTEAFF,TGTGCCATCAGTCCTGGGGCCCACATGAACACTGAAGCTTTCTTT
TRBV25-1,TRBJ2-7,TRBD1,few,CASSVPGQGSGEQYF,TGTGCCAGCAGTGTACCGGGACAGGGATCCGGCGAGCAGTACTTC
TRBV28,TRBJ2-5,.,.,CASSLPLQGWGETQYF,TGTGCCAGCAGTTTACCTTTACAGGGTTGGGGAGAGACCCAGTACTTC
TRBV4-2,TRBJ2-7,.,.,CASSQGMGGPNYEQYF,TGTGCCAGCAGCCAAGGAATGGGGGGACCTAACTACGAGCAGTACTTC
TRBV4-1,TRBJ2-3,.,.,CASSHVTETDTQYF,TGCGCCAGCAGCCACGTGACTGAAACGGATACGCAGTATTTT
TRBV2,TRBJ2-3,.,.,CASRYAVDTQYF,TGTGCCAGCAGGTATGCGGTAGATACGCAGTATTTT
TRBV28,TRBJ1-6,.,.,CASRESSYNSPLHF,TGTGCCAGCAGAGAGAGCTCCTATAATTCACCCCTCCACTTT
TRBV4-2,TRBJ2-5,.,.,CASSPNFGSAGGETQYF,TGTGCCAGCAGTCCAAATTTTGGGTCCGCTGGAGGAGAGACCCAGTACTTC
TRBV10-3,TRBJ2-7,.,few,CAIRGQGYEQYF,TGTGCCATCAGAGGCCAGGGGTACGAGCAGTACTTC
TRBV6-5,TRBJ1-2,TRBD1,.,CASSSTGDWTGYTF,TGTGCCAGCAGTTCTACAGGGGATTGGACGGGCTACACCTTC
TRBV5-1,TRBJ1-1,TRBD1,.,CASSFTGAREAFF,TGCGCCAGCAGCTTTACAGGGGCGCGGGAAGCTTTCTTT
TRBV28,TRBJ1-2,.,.,CASSLSGVGYTF,TGTGCCAGCAGTTTGTCGGGGGTAGGCTACACCTTC
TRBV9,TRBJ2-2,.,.,CASSVSSEITGELFF,TGTGCCAGCAGCGTGAGTTCCGAAATCACCGGGGAGCTGTTTTTT
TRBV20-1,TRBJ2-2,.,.,CSAGRVGELFF,TGCAGTGCTGGTCGGGTCGGGGAGCTGTTTTTT
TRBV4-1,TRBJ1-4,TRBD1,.,CASSLPTGSNEKLFF,TGCGCCAGCAGCCTACCGACAGGGTCGAATGAAAAACTGTTTTTT
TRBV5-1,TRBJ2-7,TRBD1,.,CASSYTGGLGEQYF,TGCGCCAGCAGCTACACAGGGGGCCTAGGCGAGCAGTACTTC
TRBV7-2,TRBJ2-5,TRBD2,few,CASSRNSGGAQETQYF,TGTGCCAGCAGCCGAAATAGCGGGGGGGCTCAAGAGACCCAGTACTTC
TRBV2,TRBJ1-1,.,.,CASSEVAGISEAFF,TGTGCCAGCAGTGAAGTGGCAGGGATCTCTGAAGCTTTCTTT
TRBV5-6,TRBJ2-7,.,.,CASSLRTLKAF,TGTGCCAGCAGCTTAAGGACATTGAAAGCCTTC
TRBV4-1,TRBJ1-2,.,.,CASSQDRWVTEYGYTF,TGCGCCAGCAGCCAAGATCGGTGGGTGACAGAGTATGGCTACACCTTC
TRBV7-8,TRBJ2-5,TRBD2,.,CASSPLAGGLETQYF,TGTGCCAGCAGCCCCCTAGCGGGAGGGCTCGAGACCCAGTACTTC
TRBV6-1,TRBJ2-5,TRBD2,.,CASSASLFGLAGIQETQYF,TGTGCCAGCAGTGCCTCTCTCTTCGGACTAGCGGGGATCCAAGAGACCCAGTACTTC
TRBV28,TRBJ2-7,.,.,CASRTGYSYEQYF,TGTGCCAGCAGAACAGGGTACTCTTACGAGCAGTACTTC
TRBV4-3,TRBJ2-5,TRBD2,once,CASSQEGSGSLETQYF,TGCGCCAGCAGCCAAGAGGGTAGCGGGAGTCTAGAGACCCAGTACTTC
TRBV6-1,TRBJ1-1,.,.,CASSSTGGEAFF,TGTGCCAGCAGTTCTACGGGGGGTGAAGCTTTCTTT
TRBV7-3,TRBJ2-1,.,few,CASSVNPYNEQFF,TGTGCCAGCAGCGTTAATCCCTACAATGAGCAGTTCTTC
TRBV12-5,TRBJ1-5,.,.,CASGLQGSSNQPQHF,TGTGCTAGTGGTTTACAGGGCTCTAGCAATCAGCCCCAGCATTTT
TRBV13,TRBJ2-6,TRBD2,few,CASSLRRGASGGSGANVLTF,TGTGCCAGCAGCTTACGGCGTGGCGCTAGCGGGGGCTCTGGGGCCAACGTCCTGACTTTC
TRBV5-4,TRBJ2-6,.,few,CASGGRGRSGANVLTF,TGTGCCAGCGGGGGCAGGGGCCGCTCTGGGGCCAACGTCCTGACTTTC